One sample yielded the 4 T cell receptor beta chains listed below, sequenced in a study of blood T cell repertoires in COVID-19. TCRdb's table, derived via immunoSEQ multiplex PCR, lists solely in-frame clones and lacks some. The sample has roughly 290,000 clones, roughly 85% seen once. Sequenced material: PBMCs or T cells enriched from blood (not recorded which). The receptors originated from a woman aged 40 to 50 who had recovered from COVID-19.

V gene TRBV27 combines with J gene TRBJ1-6, with D perhaps TRBD1 (5 bases). The CDR3 length is 14 residues. Germline lookup yields CDR1 MNHEY and CDR2 SMNVEV (reference sequence). Deletions cut 9 bases from V and 7 bases from J, with 16 bases between. CDR3 residues: CASQSGGWNSPLHF. Here the CDR3 DNA reads TGTGCCAGTCAAAGCGGGGGTTGGAATTCACCCCTCCACTTT.

This chain links TRBV7-2 with TRBJ1-4; the D gene is possibly TRBD1 (6 bases). V gave up 5 bases and J gave up 2 bases, with 12 bases separating them. The CDR3 is made up of 15 amino acids. Germline V CDR1 and CDR2: SGHTA, FQGNSA. CDR3 sequence reads: CASSPFQGTNEKLFF. DNA of the CDR3: TGTGCCAGCAGCCCCTTCCAGGGGACTAATGAAAAACTGTTTTTT.

V is TRBV4-1 and J is TRBJ2-5, with D possibly being TRBD1 (5 bases). The CDR3 is 15 residues long. CDR1 MGHRA and CDR2 YSYEKL come from the germline V gene. Trimming pared 0 bases from V and 2 bases from J, leaving 10 bases between. For the CDR3, the DNA is TGCGCCAGCAGCCAAGATCTCCGACAGCAAGAGACCCAGTACTTC. It specifies CASSQDLRQQETQYF.

The count of this clone is one. V and J are TRBV27 and TRBJ1-5; perhaps TRBD1 as D (5 bases). This CDR3 region has 17 residues. Germline CDR1 reads MNHEY; CDR2 reads SMNVEV (reference sequence). The germline V and J ends were trimmed by 1 base and 2 bases, with 15 bases remaining between them. CDR3 sequence: CASSLYLRPGGNQPQHF. CDR3 DNA: TGTGCCAGCAGTTTATATCTCAGGCCGGGGGGCAATCAGCCCCAGCATTTT.